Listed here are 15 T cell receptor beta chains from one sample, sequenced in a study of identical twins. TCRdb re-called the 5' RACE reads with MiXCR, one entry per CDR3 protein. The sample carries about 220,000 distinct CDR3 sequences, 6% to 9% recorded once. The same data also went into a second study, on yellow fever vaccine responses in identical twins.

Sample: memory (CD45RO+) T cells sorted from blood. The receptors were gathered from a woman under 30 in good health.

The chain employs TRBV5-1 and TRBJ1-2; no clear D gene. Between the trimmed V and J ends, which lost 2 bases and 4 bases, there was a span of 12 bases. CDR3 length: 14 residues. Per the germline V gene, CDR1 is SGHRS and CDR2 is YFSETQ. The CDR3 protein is CASSLDPQLYGYTF. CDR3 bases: TGCGCCAGCAGCTTAGACCCCCAACTCTATGGCTACACCTTC. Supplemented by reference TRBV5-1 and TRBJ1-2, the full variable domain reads KAGVTQTPRYLIKTRGQQVTLSCSPISGHRSVSWYQQTPGQGLQFLFEYFSETQRNKGNFPGRFSGRQFSNSRSEMNVSTLELGDSALYLCASSLDPQLYGYTFGSGTRLTVV.

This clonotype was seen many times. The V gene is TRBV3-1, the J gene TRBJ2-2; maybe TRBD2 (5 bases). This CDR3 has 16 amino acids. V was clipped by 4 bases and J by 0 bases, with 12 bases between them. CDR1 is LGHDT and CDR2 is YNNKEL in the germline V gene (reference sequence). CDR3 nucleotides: TGTGCCAGCAGCCTCCGCCGAGGGCCGAACACCGGGGAGCTGTTTTTT. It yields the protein CASSLRRGPNTGELFF.

The CDR3 DNA follows: TGTGCCATCAGGCAGGCGGATAATTCACCCCTCCACTTT. As protein: CAIRQADNSPLHF. This chain uses TRBV10-3 with TRBJ1-6; D ambiguous. The CDR3 is 13 amino acids. CDR1 is ENHRY and CDR2 is SYGVKD in the germline V gene. V gave up 6 bases and J gave up 5 bases, with 8 bases separating them.

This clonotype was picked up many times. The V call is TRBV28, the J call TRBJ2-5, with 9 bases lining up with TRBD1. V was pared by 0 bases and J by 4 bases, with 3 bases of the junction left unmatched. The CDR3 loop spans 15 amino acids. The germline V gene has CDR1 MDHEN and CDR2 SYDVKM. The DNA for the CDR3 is TGTGCCAGCAGTTTATGGGACAGGGGAGGAGAGACCCAGTACTTC. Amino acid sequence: CASSLWDRGGETQYF.

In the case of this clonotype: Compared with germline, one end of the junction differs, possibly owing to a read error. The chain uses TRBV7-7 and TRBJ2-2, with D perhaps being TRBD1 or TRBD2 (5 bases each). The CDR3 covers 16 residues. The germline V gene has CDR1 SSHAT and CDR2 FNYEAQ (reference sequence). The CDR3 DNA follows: TGTGCTAGCAGCTTAGTTTCGGGACGAAACACCGGGGAGCTGTTTTTT. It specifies CASSLVSGRNTGELFF.

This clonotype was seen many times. The CDR3 DNA reads as TGCGCCAGCAGCTTGGCGTCCGGAGGGAATATCTACGAGCAGTACTTC. Protein: CASSLASGGNIYEQYF. This chain uses TRBV5-1 with TRBJ2-7; a possible D gene is TRBD2 (6 bases). V was trimmed by 0 bases and J by 3 bases, leaving 16 bases between them. The germline CDR1 and CDR2 sequences are SGHRS and YFSETQ. The CDR3 sequence is 16 residues long.

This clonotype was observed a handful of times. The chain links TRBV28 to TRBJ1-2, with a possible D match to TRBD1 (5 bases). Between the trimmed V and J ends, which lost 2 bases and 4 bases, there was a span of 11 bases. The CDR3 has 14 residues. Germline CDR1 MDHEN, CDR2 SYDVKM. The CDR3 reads CASSLPHRSYGYTF. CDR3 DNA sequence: TGTGCCAGCAGTTTACCTCACAGGTCCTATGGCTACACCTTC.

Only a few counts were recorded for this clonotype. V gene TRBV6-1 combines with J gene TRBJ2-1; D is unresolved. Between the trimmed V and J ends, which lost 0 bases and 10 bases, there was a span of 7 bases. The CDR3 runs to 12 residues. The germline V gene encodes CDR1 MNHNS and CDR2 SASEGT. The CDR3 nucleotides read TGTGCCAGCAGTGAAGCACACCTAGAGCAGTTCTTC. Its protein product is CASSEAHLEQFF.

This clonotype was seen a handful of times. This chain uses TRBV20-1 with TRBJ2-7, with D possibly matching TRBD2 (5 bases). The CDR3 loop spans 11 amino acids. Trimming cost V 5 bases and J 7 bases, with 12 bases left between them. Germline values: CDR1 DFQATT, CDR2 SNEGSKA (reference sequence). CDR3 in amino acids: CSAARTSEQYF. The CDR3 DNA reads TGCAGTGCTGCCAGGACTTCAGAGCAGTACTTC.

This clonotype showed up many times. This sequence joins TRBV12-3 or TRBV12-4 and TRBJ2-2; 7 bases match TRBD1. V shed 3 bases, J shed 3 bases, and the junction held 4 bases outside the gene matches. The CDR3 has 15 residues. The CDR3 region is CASSFGDRDTGELFF. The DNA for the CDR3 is TGTGCCAGCAGTTTCGGAGACAGGGACACCGGGGAGCTGTTTTTT.

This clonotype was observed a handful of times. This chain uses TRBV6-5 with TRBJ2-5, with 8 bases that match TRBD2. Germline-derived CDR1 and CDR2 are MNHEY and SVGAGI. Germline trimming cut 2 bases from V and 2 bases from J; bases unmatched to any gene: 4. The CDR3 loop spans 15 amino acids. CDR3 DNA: TGTGCCAGCAGTTACGTAACTAGCGGACAAGAGACCCAGTACTTC. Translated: CASSYVTSGQETQYF.

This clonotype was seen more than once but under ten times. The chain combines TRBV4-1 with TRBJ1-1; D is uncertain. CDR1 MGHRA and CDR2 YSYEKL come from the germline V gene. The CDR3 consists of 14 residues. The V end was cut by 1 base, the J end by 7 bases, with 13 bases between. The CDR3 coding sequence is TGCGCCAGCAGCCAAGGGGCGATAAATTATGAAGCTTTCTTT. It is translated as CASSQGAINYEAFF.

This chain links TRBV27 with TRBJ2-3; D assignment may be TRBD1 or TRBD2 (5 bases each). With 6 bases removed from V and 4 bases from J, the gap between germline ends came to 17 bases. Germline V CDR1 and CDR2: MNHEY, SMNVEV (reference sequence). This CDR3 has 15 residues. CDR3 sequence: CASSPPSGTADTQYF. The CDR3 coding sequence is TGTGCCAGCAGCCCCCCCTCAGGGACGGCAGATACGCAGTATTTT.

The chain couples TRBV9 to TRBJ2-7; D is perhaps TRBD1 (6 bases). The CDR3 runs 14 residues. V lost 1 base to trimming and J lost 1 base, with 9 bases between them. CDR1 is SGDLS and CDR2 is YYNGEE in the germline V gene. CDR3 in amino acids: CASSVSGQSYEQYF. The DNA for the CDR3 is TGTGCCAGCAGCGTAAGTGGACAGTCCTACGAGCAGTACTTC.

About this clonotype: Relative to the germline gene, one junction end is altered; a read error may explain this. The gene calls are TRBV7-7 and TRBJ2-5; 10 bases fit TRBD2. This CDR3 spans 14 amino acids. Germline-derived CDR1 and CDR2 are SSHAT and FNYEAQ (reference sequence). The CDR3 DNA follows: TGTGCTAGCAGCTCAGGGACTAGCGTAGAGACCCAGTACTTC. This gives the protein CASSSGTSVETQYF.